Below are 13 T cell receptor beta chains sequenced from a single sample in a study of tumor-infiltrating lymphocytes in primary liver carcinoma. Taking about 20-31 mg of unsorted bulk tissue, the authors co-extracted RNA and DNA. Constant-region priming of around 500 ng total RNA yielded TCR beta cDNA. Construction of TCR beta libraries relied on three successive nested multiplex PCR rounds employing slightly modified ARM-PCR. A C-beta reverse primer was combined with TRBV1-TRBV30 forward primers in the first two PCR rounds, and each round had around 11 cycles. A single record per CDR3 protein comes from TCRdb applying MiXCR to the multiplex PCR reads. The sample has roughly 200,000 distinct CDR3 sequences; 70% to 90% are singletons. The sequencing input was tumor tissue from primary liver carcinoma. The receptors here all came from a man aged 35 to 55 with primary liver carcinoma and hepatitis B virus infection.

Details on this clonotype: The junction shows a germline mismatch at one end, possibly a read error. CDR3 protein: CASSLEGTAAYQQYF. The DNA for the CDR3 is TGCGCCAGCAGCCTCGAAGGGACAGCAGCTTACCAGCAGTACTTT. The chain couples TRBV4-3 to TRBJ2-7; 7 bases are a match to TRBD1. The CDR3 runs 15 residues. Germline V lookup: CDR1 LGHNA, CDR2 YSLEER.

This chain connects TRBV5-1 to TRBJ2-3, with D possibly being TRBD2 (6 bases). The CDR3 is made up of 14 amino acids. V lost 4 bases to trimming and J lost 4 bases, with 13 bases between them. CDR1 is SGHRS and CDR2 is YFSETQ in the germline V gene. The CDR3 DNA follows: TGCGCCAGCAGCATGGAGGGGTTCCCAGATACGCAGTATTTT. Its protein product is CASSMEGFPDTQYF.

Note on this clonotype: One junction end does not reproduce the germline sequence, and a read error may be involved. This rearrangement joins TRBV12-3 or TRBV12-4 to TRBJ2-3, with a weak D call TRBD1 (8 bases). This CDR3 spans 14 amino acids. DNA for the CDR3: TGTACCAGCAGGGAGGGGACAGGTTCTAGTAAGCAGTATTTT. This sequence encodes CTSREGTGSSKQYF.

This clonotype was seen more than once but under ten times. V usage is TRBV7-2 and J usage is TRBJ2-7; D gene ambiguous. The CDR3 length is 12 residues. Germline V gene lookup returns CDR1 SGHTA and CDR2 FQGNSA. The V end lost 5 bases, the J end lost 2 bases, and 7 bases lay between the germline ends. The CDR3 reads CTSSLRPYEQYF. The CDR3 nucleotides are TGTACCAGCAGCCTAAGGCCCTACGAGCAGTACTTC.

Regarding this clonotype: At one of its ends the junction is not consistent with the germline gene, which may arise from a read error. This chain joins TRBV29-1 and TRBJ2-7, with 7 bases fitting TRBD2. Germline V lookup: CDR1 SQVTM, CDR2 ANQGSEA. The CDR3 covers 13 residues. The CDR3 sequence is CIVSAGSFYEQYF. In DNA form, the CDR3 reads TGTATCGTCTCAGCGGGGAGCTTCTACGAGCAGTACTTC.

Remarks on this clonotype: Just one base apart from a much larger clone, this may be a read error. The chain carries TRBV7-9 and TRBJ2-1; D may correspond to TRBD1 or TRBD2 (7 bases each). The CDR3 totals 16 residues. Germline CDR1 is SEHNR and CDR2 is FQNEAQ (reference sequence). CDR3 sequence: CARSSQGGSSYNEQFF. CDR3 DNA: TGTGCCAGAAGCTCCCAGGGGGGGAGCTCCTACAATGAGCAGTTCTTC.

A remark on this clonotype: At one end, the junction sequence differs from germline, possibly due to a read error. The chain recombines TRBV29-1 with TRBJ1-1; tentatively, D is TRBD1 (5 bases). This CDR3 spans 15 amino acids. Germline assignment: CDR1 SQVTM and CDR2 ANQGSEA. CDR3 bases: TGCAGCGTTGATGGGGGGTGGGGGACGAGGACTGAAGTTTTCTTT. Protein: CSVDGGWGTRTEVFF. Supplemented by reference TRBV29-1 and TRBJ1-1, the full variable domain reads SAVISQKPSRDICQRGTSLTIQCQVDSQVTMMFWYRQQPGQSLTLIATANQGSEATYESGFVIDKFPISRPNLTFSTLTVSNMSPEDSSIYLCSVDGGWGTRTEVFFGQGTRLTVV.

Note on this clonotype: One junction end does not reproduce the germline sequence, and a read error may be involved. V is TRBV11-2 and J is TRBJ2-1; D possibly corresponds to TRBD2 (5 bases). The V gene's germline CDR1 is SGHAT and CDR2 FQNNGV. CDR3 length: 15 amino acids. CDR3 DNA: TGTGCAAGCAGCTTTAGCGTGCCACTCGACAATGAGCAGTTTTTC. Protein: CASSFSVPLDNEQFF.

This clonotype was detected ten times or more. V is TRBV5-1 and J is TRBJ1-6, with 7 bases that match TRBD1. This CDR3 region has 15 residues. The trim removed 3 bases at V and 9 bases at J, leaving 9 bases unmatched. In germline, CDR1 is SGHRS, CDR2 YFSETQ. The CDR3 spells CASSSAGGIGSPLHF. The CDR3 region has the DNA TGCGCCAGCAGCTCCGCAGGGGGTATCGGTTCACCCCTCCACTTT.

Details on this clonotype: Germline and junction disagree at one end, which may indicate a read error. The chain joins TRBV30 to TRBJ2-4; TRBD2 matches at 7 bases. The CDR3 length is 15 residues. From germline, CDR1 is GTSNPN and CDR2 SVGIG (reference sequence). DNA of the CDR3: TGTGCATGGAGTAACCGGGGGGTAACCAAAAGCATTCAGTACTTC. Translation: CAWSNRGVTKSIQYF.

As for this clonotype: The CDR3 does not close with the conserved phenylalanine or tryptophan, likely indicating a read error. V usage is TRBV11-2 and J usage is TRBJ2-3; D ambiguous. This CDR3 contains 14 residues. Looked up from germline, CDR1 is SGHAT and CDR2 is FQNNGV. The DNA of the CDR3 is TGTACCAGCAGCTTGAACCGACAAGGGGATACGCAGTATCTT. Protein sequence: CTSSLNRQGDTQYL.

Concerning this clonotype itself: The junction departs from the called germline gene at one end, perhaps through a read error. In nucleotides, the CDR3 is TGTGCTAGCAGTGTCGAACTGACGTACAATGAGCAGTTCTTC. It is translated as CASSVELTYNEQFF. J is TRBJ2-1 and V is TRBV6-1; D unresolved. The CDR3 extends over 14 amino acids. Germline assignment: CDR1 MNHNS and CDR2 SASEGT.

This chain uses TRBV9 with TRBJ2-3; no clear D gene. The CDR3 extends over 15 amino acids. V lost 4 bases to trimming and J lost 0 bases, with 12 bases between them. The V gene's germline CDR1 is SGDLS and CDR2 YYNGEE. CDR3 in amino acids: CASSPGGYSTDTQYF. CDR3 nucleotide sequence: TGTGCCAGCAGCCCCGGTGGTTATAGCACAGATACGCAGTATTTT.